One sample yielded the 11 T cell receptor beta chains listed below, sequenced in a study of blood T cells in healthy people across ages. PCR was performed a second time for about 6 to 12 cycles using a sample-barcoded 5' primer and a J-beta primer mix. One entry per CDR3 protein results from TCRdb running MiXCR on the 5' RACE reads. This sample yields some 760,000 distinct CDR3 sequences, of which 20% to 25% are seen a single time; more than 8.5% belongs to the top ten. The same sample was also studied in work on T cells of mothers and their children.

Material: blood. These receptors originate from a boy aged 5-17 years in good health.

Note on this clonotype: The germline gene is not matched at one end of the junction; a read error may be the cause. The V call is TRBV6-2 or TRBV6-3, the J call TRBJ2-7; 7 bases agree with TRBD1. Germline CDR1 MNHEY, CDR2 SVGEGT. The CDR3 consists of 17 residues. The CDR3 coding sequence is TGTGCCAGCAGTTACTCGTCTAGAGACAGGGACCCCTACGAGCAGCACTTC. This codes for CASSYSSRDRDPYEQHF.

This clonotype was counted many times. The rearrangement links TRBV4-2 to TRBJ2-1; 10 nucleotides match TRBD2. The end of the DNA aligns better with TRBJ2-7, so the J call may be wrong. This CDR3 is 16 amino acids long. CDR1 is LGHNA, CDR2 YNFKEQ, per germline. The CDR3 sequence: CASSRLGTSALVEQYF. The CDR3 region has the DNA TGTGCCAGCAGCCGTCTCGGGACTAGCGCCCTTGTTGAGCAGTACTTC.

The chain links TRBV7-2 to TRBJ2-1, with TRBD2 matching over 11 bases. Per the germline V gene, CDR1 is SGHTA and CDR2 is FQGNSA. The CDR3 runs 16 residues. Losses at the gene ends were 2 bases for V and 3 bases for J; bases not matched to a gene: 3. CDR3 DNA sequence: TGTGCCAGCAGCTTATCGACTAGCGGGATCTACAATGAGCAGTTCTTC. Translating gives CASSLSTSGIYNEQFF.

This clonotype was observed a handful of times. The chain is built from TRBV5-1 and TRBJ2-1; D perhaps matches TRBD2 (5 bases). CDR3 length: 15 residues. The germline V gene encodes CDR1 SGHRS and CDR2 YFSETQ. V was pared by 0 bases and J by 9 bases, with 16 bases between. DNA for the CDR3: TGCGCCAGCAGCTTGGGCTGGGGAGAAATTGGTGAGCAGTTCTTC. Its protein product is CASSLGWGEIGEQFF.

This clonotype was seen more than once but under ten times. The CDR3 protein is CASSDPGLVQGVQYF. In DNA, the CDR3 is TGCGCCAGCAGCGACCCCGGACTAGTTCAGGGAGTTCAGTACTTC. J is TRBJ2-4 and V is TRBV10-2; TRBD2 agrees at 7 bases. The CDR3 has 15 residues. The V gene's germline CDR1 is WSHSY and CDR2 SAAADI. Trimming at V came to 6 bases and at J to 11 bases, leaving 16 bases not matched to a gene.

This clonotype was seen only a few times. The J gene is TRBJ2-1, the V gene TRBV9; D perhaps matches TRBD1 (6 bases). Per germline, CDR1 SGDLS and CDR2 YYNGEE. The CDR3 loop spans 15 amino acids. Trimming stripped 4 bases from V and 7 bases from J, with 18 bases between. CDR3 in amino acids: CASSPDSLLRNEQFF. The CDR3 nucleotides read TGTGCCAGCAGCCCGGACAGCCTCCTGCGAAATGAGCAGTTCTTC.

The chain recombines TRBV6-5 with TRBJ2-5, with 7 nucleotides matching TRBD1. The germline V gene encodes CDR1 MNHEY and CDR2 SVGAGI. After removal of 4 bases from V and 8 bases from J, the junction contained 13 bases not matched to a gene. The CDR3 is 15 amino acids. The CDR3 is CASSSQGLGKRTQYF. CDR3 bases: TGTGCCAGCAGTTCACAGGGGTTGGGGAAGAGAACCCAGTACTTC.

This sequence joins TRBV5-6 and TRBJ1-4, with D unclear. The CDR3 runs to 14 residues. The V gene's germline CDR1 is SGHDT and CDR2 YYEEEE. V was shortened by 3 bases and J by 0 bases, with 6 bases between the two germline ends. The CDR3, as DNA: TGTGCCAGCAGCTCAGGAGCAACTAATGAAAAACTGTTTTTT. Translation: CASSSGATNEKLFF.

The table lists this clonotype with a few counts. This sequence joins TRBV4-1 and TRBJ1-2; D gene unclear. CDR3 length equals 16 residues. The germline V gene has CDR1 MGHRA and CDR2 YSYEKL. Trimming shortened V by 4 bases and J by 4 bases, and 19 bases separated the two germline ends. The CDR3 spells CASSLSRVSGVYGYTF. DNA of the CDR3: TGCGCCAGCAGCCTCTCAAGGGTCAGTGGAGTCTATGGCTACACCTTC.

The CDR3 protein is CASSLEVSTTGANVLTF. The DNA of the CDR3 is TGCGCCAGCAGCTTGGAGGTGTCAACCACTGGGGCCAACGTCCTGACTTTC. The chain couples TRBV5-1 to TRBJ2-6; D gene unclear. The V end was cut by 0 bases, the J end by 2 bases, with 12 bases between. This CDR3 region has 17 residues. CDR1 SGHRS and CDR2 YFSETQ come from the germline V gene.

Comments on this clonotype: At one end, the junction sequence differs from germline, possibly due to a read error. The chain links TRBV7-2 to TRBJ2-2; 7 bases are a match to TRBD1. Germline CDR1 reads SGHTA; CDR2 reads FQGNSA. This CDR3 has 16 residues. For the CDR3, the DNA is TGTGCCAGCAGTCGACGTGACAGGGCGGACACCAGGGAGCTGTTTTTT. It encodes CASSRRDRADTRELFF.